This TCR beta chain was documented in a study of regulatory T cells in long-lasting Graves disease. Construction of TCR beta libraries relied on iRepertoire HTBI primers and on Arm-PCR targeting CDR3 regions. TCRdb used MiXCR to reprocess the multiplex PCR reads, holding one entry per CDR3 protein. The sample records about 330,000 distinct CDR3 sequences, roughly 16% being singletons. The time point is: newly diagnosed GD, antithyroid drugs for less than 3 months. Making the TCR library involved RNA that had been extracted from PBMCs. Diagnoses of Graves' disease were made by American Thyroid Association guidelines. Germline V lookup: CDR1 SGHAT, CDR2 FQNNGV. CDR3 size: 13 residues. Trimming took off 4 bases at V and 4 bases at J, with 9 bases between the two ends. This clonotype was recorded many times. This same sample was also part of a study on T cells in Graves' hyperthyroidism and ophthalmopathy.

The sequence was collected from a woman aged 18 to 35 with Graves disease. The input for sequencing was peripheral blood mononuclear cells (PBMCs), taken at new diagnosis, from a patient treated with antithyroid drugs. The chain carries TRBV11-2 and TRBJ2-3; D not resolved. The chain's CDR3 is CASSSIRADTQYF. CDR3 bases: TGTGCCAGCAGCTCTATACGGGCAGATACGCAGTATTTT. The full variable domain, in which reference TRBV11-2 and TRBJ2-3 provide the parts outside the CDR3, is EAGVAQSPRYKIIEKRQSVAFWCNPISGHATLYWYQQILGQGPKLLIQFQNNGVVDDSQLPKDRFSAERLKGVDSTLKIQPAKLEDSAVYLCASSSIRADTQYFGPGTRLTVL.